One sample yielded the 2 T cell receptor beta chains listed below, sequenced in a study of T cells in Graves' hyperthyroidism and ophthalmopathy. RNA transcripts gave rise to amplified TCR beta CDR3 regions. The HTBI primer set was used in a first-round RT-PCR of the TCR CDR3. A single record per CDR3 protein comes from TCRdb applying MiXCR to the multiplex PCR reads. The sample includes hundreds of thousands of distinct CDR3 sequences, approximately 24% of them seen just once. Specimen: blood. The receptor set was obtained from a woman in her thirties or forties with Graves' ophthalmopathy.

This clonotype was seen repeatedly, ten times or more. V is TRBV10-3 and J is TRBJ1-2; D is uncertain. The V gene's germline CDR1 is ENHRY and CDR2 SYGVKD. The CDR3 contains 14 residues. The V and J ends lost 0 bases and 0 bases respectively, with 5 bases between them. For the CDR3, the DNA is TGTGCCATCAGTGAGTCGAGAGCTAACTATGGCTACACCTTC. Translation gives CAISESRANYGYTF.

The gene calls are TRBV3-1 and TRBJ2-7; the D gene is possibly TRBD2 (6 bases). CDR1 and CDR2 (germline): LGHDT, YNNKEL (reference sequence). The CDR3 spans 15 residues. The V and J ends lost 1 base and 2 bases respectively, with 12 bases between them. CDR3 DNA sequence: TGTGCCAGCAGCCAAGGTTTAGCGGAAACCTACGAGCAGTACTTC. Translation gives CASSQGLAETYEQYF.